This T cell receptor beta chain came from a study of CD8 T cells in ankylosing spondylitis. One entry per CDR3 protein results from TCRdb running MiXCR on the 5' RACE reads. The sample holds more than 650,000 distinct CDR3 sequences, over 9.5% seen once. The CDR3 length is 11 residues. Germline V gene sequence: CDR1 SGHTA, CDR2 FQGNSA. Trimming removed 4 bases from V and 12 bases from J, with 11 bases in between. Study-wide points: Blood of patients with ankylosing spondylitis appeared to be characterized by a TCR beta motif of fewer than 10 highly homologous variants. Reportedly, disease-linked clones are significantly enriched in ankylosing spondylitis patients' matched synovial fluid.

This clonotype turned up a few times. What it recognizes is unknown. Sample: blood, either unsorted or a sorted T cell fraction (not recorded which). The clonotype comes from a male donor with ankylosing spondylitis. The chain joins TRBV7-2 to TRBJ2-3; unclear D gene. The CDR3 spells CASSWRGIQYF. CDR3 nucleotide sequence: TGTGCCAGCAGCTGGCGAGGAATTCAGTATTTT.